The clone carrying this T cell receptor (beta chain) showed up many times. Its antigen is currently unknown. This sample stems from a study of T cells in Graves' hyperthyroidism and ophthalmopathy. Template material for amplifying TCR beta CDR3 regions consisted of RNA transcripts. TCR CDR3 regions were first amplified by RT-PCR with HTBI primers. One entry per CDR3 protein results from TCRdb running MiXCR on the multiplex PCR reads. The data hold 600,000 or so distinct CDR3 sequences, with 11% to 15% observed a single time. Study-wide points: Most expanded thyroid clonotypes above 0.001 recurred in blood.

The specimen was blood. This clonotype was sampled from a woman aged 18-29 years with Graves' ophthalmopathy.

The CDR3 protein is CASRGLVSRATQYF. For the CDR3, the DNA is TGTGCCAGCAGAGGACTAGTCTCTCGGGCGACCCAGTACTTC. This chain connects TRBV2 to TRBJ2-5, with TRBD2 identical over 7 bases. The CDR3 consists of 14 residues. Germline V gene data show CDR1 as SNHLY and CDR2 as FYNNEI. Trimming cost V 6 bases and J 7 bases; bases outside gene matches: 11.